A single sample gave rise to the 5 T cell receptor beta chains below, sequenced in a study of T cell responses to AZD1222 COVID-19 vaccine. TCRdb keeps only in-frame clones here, not all; method: immunoSEQ multiplex PCR. The sample shows approximately 140,000 clones, 91% of them seen only once. Sequences were derived from peripheral blood, sampled on day 0 of AZD1222 vaccination. The receptors were gathered from an adult in good health.

V is TRBV25-1 and J is TRBJ1-1, with unresolved D. The CDR3 has 13 amino acids. CDR1 is MGHDK and CDR2 is SYGVNS in the germline V gene. Trimming stripped 2 bases from V and 1 base from J, with 5 bases between. The CDR3 DNA reads TGTGCCAGCAGTGAAGGCTGGAACACTGAAGCTTTCTTT. This translates into CASSEGWNTEAFF. The entire variable domain, with the rest obtained from reference TRBV25-1 and TRBJ1-1, is as follows: EADIYQTPRYLVIGTGKKITLECSQTMGHDKMYWYQQDPGMELHLIHYSYGVNSTEKGDLSSESTVSRIRTEHFPLTLESARPSHTSQYLCASSEGWNTEAFFGQGTRLTVV.

V usage is TRBV24-1 and J usage is TRBJ1-4; TRBD1 aligns across 11 bases. The CDR3 runs 17 residues. Trimming at V came to 2 bases and at J to 7 bases, leaving 8 bases not matched to a gene. The germline V gene has CDR1 KGHDR and CDR2 SFDVKD. The CDR3 is CATSDSRGQGAFEKLFF. The DNA of the CDR3 is TGTGCCACCAGTGATTCCCGCGGACAGGGGGCCTTTGAAAAACTGTTTTTT.

The chain carries TRBV7-9 and TRBJ2-1, with no clear D. CDR3 length: 13 amino acids. Trimming took 5 bases from V and 8 from J, leaving 13 bases between them. Germline CDR1 and CDR2: SEHNR and FQNEAQ (reference sequence). CDR3 amino acids: CASSNEGLDEQFF. In DNA, the CDR3 is TGTGCCAGCAGCAACGAAGGGTTGGATGAGCAGTTCTTC.

The V call is TRBV30, the J call TRBJ1-2, with 8 bases that match TRBD1. CDR3 length: 13 residues. V dropped 0 bases and J dropped 7; count of bases not matched to a gene: 4. Germline V gene data show CDR1 as GTSNPN and CDR2 as SVGIG (reference sequence). CDR3 loop: CAWSVSGGGGYTF. For the CDR3, the DNA is TGTGCCTGGAGTGTATCAGGGGGCGGTGGCTACACCTTC.

This chain connects TRBV12-3 or TRBV12-4 to TRBJ1-1; D is unresolved. V lost 6 bases, J lost 0 bases, and 8 bases lay in between. The length of the CDR3 is 13 residues. In DNA, the CDR3 is TGTGCCAGCAGGATCTACCTGAACACTGAAGCTTTCTTT. Translating gives CASRIYLNTEAFF.